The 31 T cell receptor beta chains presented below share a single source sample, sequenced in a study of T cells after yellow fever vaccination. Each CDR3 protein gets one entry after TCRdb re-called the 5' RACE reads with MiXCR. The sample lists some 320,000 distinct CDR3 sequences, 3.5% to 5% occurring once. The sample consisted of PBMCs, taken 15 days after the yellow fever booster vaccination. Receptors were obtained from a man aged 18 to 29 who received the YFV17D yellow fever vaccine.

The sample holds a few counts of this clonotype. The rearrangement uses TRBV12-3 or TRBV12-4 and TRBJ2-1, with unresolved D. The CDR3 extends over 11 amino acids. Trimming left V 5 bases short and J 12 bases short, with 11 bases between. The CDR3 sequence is CASSLNMGQFF. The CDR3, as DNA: TGTGCCAGCAGTCTGAATATGGGGCAGTTCTTC.

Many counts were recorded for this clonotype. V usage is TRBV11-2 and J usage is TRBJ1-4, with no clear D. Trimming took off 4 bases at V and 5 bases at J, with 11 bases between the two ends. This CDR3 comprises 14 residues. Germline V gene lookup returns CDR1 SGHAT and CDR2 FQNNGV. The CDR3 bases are TGTGCCAGCAGCTCGTCGACCAGGAATGAAAAACTGTTTTTT. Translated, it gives CASSSSTRNEKLFF.

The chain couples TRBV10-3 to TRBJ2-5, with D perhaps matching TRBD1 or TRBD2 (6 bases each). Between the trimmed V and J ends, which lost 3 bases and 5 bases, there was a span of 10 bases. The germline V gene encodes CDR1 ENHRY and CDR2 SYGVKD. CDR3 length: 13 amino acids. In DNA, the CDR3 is TGTGCCATCAGTGAATCGGGGGCCGAGACCCAGTACTTC. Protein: CAISESGAETQYF.

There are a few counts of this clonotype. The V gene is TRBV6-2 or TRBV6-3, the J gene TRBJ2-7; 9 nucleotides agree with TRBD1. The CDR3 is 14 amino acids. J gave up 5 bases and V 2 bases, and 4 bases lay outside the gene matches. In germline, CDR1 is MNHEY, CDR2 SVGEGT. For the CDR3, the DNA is TGTGCCAGCAGTTACGGGGGACAGGGAGACGAGCAGTACTTC. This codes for CASSYGGQGDEQYF.

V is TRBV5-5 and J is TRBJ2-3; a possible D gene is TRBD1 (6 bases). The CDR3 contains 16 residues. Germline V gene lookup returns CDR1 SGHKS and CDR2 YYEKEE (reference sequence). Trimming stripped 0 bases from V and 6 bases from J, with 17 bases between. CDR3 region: CASSLAHGVGADTQYF. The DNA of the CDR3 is TGTGCCAGCAGCTTGGCCCATGGGGTGGGGGCTGATACGCAGTATTTT.

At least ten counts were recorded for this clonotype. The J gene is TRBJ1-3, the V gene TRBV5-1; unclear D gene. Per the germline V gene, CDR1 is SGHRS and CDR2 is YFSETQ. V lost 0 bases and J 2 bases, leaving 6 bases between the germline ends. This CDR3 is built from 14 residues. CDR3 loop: CASSLGPPGNTIYF. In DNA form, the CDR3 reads TGCGCCAGCAGCTTGGGACCTCCTGGAAACACCATATATTTT.

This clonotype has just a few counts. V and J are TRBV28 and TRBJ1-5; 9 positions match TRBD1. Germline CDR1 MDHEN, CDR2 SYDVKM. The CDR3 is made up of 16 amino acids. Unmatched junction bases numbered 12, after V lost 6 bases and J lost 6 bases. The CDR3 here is CASSPSGTGRGQPQHF. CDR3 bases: TGTGCCAGCAGCCCCTCCGGGACAGGGAGAGGTCAGCCCCAGCATTTT.

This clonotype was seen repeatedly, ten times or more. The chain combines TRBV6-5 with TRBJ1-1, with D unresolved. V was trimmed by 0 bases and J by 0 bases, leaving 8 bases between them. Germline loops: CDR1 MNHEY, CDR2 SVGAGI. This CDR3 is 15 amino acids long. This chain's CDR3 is CASSYSAGLNTEAFF. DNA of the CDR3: TGTGCCAGCAGTTACTCGGCGGGGTTGAACACTGAAGCTTTCTTT.

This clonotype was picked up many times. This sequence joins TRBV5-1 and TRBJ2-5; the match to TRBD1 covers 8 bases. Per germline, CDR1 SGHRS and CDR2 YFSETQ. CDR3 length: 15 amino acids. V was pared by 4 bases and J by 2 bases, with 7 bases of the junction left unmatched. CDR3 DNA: TGCGCCAGCAGCCCCGGACAGGGAGTACAAGAGACCCAGTACTTC. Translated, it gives CASSPGQGVQETQYF. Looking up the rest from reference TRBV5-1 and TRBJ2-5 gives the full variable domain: KAGVTQTPRYLIKTRGQQVTLSCSPISGHRSVSWYQQTPGQGLQFLFEYFSETQRNKGNFPGRFSGRQFSNSRSEMNVSTLELGDSALYLCASSPGQGVQETQYFGPGTRLLVL.

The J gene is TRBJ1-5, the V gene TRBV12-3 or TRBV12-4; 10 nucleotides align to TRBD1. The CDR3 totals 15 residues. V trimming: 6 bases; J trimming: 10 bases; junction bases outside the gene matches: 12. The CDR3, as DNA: TGTGCCAGCAGGCCGGGACAGGGGAACCGGGGTCCCCAGCATTTT. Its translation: CASRPGQGNRGPQHF.

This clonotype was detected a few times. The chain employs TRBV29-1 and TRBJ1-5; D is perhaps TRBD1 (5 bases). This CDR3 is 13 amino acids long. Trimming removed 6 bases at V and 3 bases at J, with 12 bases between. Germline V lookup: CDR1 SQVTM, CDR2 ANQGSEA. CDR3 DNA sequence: TGCAGCGTGGGGGACGGAATCAATCAGCCCCAGCATTTT. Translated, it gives CSVGDGINQPQHF.

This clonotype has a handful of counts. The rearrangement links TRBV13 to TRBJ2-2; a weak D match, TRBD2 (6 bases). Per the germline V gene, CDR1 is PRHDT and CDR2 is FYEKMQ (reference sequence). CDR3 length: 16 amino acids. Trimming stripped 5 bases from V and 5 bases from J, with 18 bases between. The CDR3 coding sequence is TGTGCCAGCAGCCTGCCGGGAGTCCTGTGGACCGGGGAGCTGTTTTTT. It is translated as CASSLPGVLWTGELFF.

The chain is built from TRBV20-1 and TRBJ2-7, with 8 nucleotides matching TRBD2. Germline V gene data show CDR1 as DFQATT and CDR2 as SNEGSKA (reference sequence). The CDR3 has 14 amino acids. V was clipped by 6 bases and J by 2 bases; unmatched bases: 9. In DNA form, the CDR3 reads TGCAGTGCCCGACGGGGGGGCAGGGCCTACGAGCAGTACTTC. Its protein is CSARRGGRAYEQYF.

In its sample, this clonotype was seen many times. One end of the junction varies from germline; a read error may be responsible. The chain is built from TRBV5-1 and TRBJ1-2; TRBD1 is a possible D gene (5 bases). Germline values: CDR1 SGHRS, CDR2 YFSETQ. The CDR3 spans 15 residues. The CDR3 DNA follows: TGCGCCAGCAGCCCTACGGGTCAGGGCCCCTATGGCTACACTTTC. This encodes CASSPTGQGPYGYTF.

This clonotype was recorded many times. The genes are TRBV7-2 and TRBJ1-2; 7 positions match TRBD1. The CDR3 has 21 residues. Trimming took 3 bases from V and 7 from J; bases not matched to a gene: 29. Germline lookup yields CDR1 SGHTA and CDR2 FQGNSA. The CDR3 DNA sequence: TGTGCCAGCAGCTTGGTTTCGTTGGGCAGATTTTTGACAGGGCCTGGGGGTGGCTACACCTTC. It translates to CASSLVSLGRFLTGPGGGYTF.

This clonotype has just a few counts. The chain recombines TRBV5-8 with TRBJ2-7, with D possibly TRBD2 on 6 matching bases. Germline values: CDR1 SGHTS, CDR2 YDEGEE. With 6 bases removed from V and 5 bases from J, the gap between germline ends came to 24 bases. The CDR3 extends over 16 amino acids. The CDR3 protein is CASTLRPSRGIHEQYF. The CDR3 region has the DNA TGTGCCAGCACCCTTCGCCCCTCACGGGGGATCCACGAGCAGTACTTC.

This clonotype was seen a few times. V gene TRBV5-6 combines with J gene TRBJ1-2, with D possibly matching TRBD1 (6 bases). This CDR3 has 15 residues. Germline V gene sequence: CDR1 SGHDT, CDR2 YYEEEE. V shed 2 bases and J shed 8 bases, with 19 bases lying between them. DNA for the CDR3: TGTGCCAGCAGCTTCTACGGGGGGGCGCCGGGCGGCTACACCTTC. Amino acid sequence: CASSFYGGAPGGYTF.

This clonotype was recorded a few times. This CDR3 is CASSFGTGVPDTQYF. As DNA, the CDR3 is TGTGCCAGCAGTTTCGGGACAGGGGTCCCAGATACGCAGTATTTT. The rearrangement uses TRBV12-3 or TRBV12-4 and TRBJ2-3; 10 nucleotides align to TRBD1. Trimming at V came to 3 bases and at J to 4 bases, leaving 4 bases not matched to a gene. This CDR3 contains 15 residues.

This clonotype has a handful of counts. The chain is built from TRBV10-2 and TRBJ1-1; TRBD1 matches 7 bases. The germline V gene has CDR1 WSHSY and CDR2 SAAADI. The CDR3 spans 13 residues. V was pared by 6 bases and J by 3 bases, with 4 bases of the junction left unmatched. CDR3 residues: CASRQGRDTEAFF. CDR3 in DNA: TGCGCCAGCAGACAGGGGCGGGACACTGAAGCTTTCTTT.

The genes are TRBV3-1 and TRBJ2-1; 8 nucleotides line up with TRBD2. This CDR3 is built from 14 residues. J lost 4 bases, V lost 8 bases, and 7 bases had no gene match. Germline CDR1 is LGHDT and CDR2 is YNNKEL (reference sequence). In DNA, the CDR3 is TGTGCCAGCCGGCGGGGGGAGTTTTACAATGAGCAGTTCTTC. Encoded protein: CASRRGEFYNEQFF.

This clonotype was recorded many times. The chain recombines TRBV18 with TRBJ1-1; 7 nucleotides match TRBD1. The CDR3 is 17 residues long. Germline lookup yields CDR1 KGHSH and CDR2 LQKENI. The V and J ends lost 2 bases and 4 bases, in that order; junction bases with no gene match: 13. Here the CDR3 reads CASSPTEEGAGSTEAFF. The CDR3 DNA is TGTGCCAGCTCACCAACGGAGGAGGGGGCGGGTTCCACTGAAGCTTTCTTT.

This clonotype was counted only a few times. The chain's CDR3 is CSATEGGRGVFNEQFF. The DNA of the CDR3 is TGCAGTGCCACGGAGGGAGGGCGGGGGGTTTTCAATGAGCAGTTCTTC. The rearrangement uses TRBV20-1 and TRBJ2-1, with 8 bases fitting TRBD2. This CDR3 comprises 16 residues. The trim removed 6 bases at V and 6 bases at J, leaving 16 bases unmatched. Per the germline V gene, CDR1 is DFQATT and CDR2 is SNEGSKA (reference sequence).

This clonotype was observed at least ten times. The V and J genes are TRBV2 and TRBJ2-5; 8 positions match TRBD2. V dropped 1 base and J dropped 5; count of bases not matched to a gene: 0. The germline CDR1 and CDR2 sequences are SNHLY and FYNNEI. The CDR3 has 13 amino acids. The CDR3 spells CASSEERGETQYF. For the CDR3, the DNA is TGTGCCAGCAGTGAAGAGCGGGGGGAGACCCAGTACTTC.

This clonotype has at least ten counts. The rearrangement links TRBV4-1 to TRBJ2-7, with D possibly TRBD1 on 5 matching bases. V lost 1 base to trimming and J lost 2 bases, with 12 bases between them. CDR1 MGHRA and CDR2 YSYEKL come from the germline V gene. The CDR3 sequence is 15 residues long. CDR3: CASSQGQGRAYEQYF. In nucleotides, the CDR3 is TGCGCCAGCAGCCAAGGGCAGGGTCGGGCCTACGAGCAGTACTTC.

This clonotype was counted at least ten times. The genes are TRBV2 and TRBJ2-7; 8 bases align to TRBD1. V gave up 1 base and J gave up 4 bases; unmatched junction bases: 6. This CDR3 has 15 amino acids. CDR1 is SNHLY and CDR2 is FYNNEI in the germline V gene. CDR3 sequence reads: CASSEGTGLYYEQYF. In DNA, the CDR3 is TGTGCCAGCAGTGAAGGGACAGGGCTATATTACGAGCAGTACTTC.

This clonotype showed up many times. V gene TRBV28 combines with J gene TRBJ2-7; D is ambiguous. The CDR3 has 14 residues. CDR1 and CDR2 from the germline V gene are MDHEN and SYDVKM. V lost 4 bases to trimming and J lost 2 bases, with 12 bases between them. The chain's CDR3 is CASSYPGATYEQYV. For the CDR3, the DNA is TGTGCCAGCAGTTATCCGGGCGCTACCTACGAGCAGTACGTC.

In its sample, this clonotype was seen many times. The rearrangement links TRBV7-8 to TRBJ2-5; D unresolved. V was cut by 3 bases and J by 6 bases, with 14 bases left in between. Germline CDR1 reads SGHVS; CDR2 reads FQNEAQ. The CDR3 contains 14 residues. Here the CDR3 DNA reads TGTGCCAGCAGCTTTGACCGCTTACCTAAGACCCAGTACTTC. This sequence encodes CASSFDRLPKTQYF.

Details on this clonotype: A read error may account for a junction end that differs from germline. The CDR3 is CASSQEWTGELIF. CDR3 nucleotide sequence: TGTGCCAGCAGCCAAGAGTGGACCGGGGAGCTGATTTTT. The gene calls are TRBV6-5 and TRBJ2-2; weak D call: TRBD2 (5 bases). The CDR3 spans 13 residues. CDR1 and CDR2 from the germline V gene are MNHEY and SVGAGI.

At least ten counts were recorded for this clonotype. In DNA, the CDR3 is TGCGCCAGCAGCCAAGGCTCTGCGGGGGCAAGTAATTCACCCCTCCACTTT. Translating it yields CASSQGSAGASNSPLHF. This sequence joins TRBV4-3 and TRBJ1-6, with D tentatively TRBD1 (6 bases). The V gene's germline CDR1 is LGHNA and CDR2 YSLEER. This CDR3 region has 17 residues. V was cut by 1 base and J by 6 bases, with 16 bases left in between.

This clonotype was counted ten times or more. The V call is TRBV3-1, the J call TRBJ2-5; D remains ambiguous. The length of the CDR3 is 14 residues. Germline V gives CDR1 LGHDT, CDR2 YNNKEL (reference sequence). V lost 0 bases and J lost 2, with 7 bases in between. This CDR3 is CASSQDRLQETQYF. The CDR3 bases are TGTGCCAGCAGCCAAGACCGATTACAAGAGACCCAGTACTTC.

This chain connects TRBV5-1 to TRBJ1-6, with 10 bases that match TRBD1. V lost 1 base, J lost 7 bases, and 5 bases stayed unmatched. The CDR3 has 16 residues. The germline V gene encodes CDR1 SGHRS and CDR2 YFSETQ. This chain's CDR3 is CASSLTRDRGNSPLHF. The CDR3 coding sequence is TGCGCCAGCAGCTTGACCCGGGACAGGGGAAATTCACCCCTCCACTTT.